The 10 T cell receptor beta chains below come from one sample, sequenced in a study of T-cell reconstitution after alpha-beta-depleted transplantation in children. Preparation of the TCRbeta library involved a method that used unique molecular identifiers. MiXCR, run by TCRdb on the PCR reads, gives a single entry per CDR3 protein. The sample lists about 540,000 distinct CDR3 sequences, 18% occurring once. The input for sequencing was PBMCs from the stem cell graft donor, taken from the stem cell graft. Receptors originate from a human donor who donated a stem cell graft to a child with acute lymphoblastic leukemia.

This clonotype was counted many times. J is TRBJ1-2 and V is TRBV20-1; maybe TRBD1 (5 bases). CDR1 is DFQATT, CDR2 SNEGSKA, per germline (reference sequence). V was shortened by 3 bases and J by 4 bases, with 6 bases between the two germline ends. CDR3 length: 11 amino acids. DNA for the CDR3: TGCAGTGCTAGGGGGGGCTATGGCTACACCTTC. Its protein product is CSARGGYGYTF.

A few counts support this clonotype. The chain couples TRBV7-9 to TRBJ1-1; tentative D call: TRBD1 (6 bases). The CDR3 spans 14 residues. The V end lost 8 bases, the J end lost 4 bases, and 17 bases lay between the germline ends. The germline V gene encodes CDR1 SEHNR and CDR2 FQNEAQ (reference sequence). CDR3 amino acids: CASETSFRGTEAFF. The DNA for the CDR3 is TGTGCCAGCGAGACCTCCTTCAGGGGCACTGAAGCTTTCTTT. Filled out from reference TRBV7-9 and TRBJ1-1, the complete variable domain reads DTGVSQNPRHKITKRGQNVTFRCDPISEHNRLYWYRQTLGQGPEFLTYFQNEAQLEKSRLLSDRFSAERPKGSFSTLEIQRTEQGDSAMYLCASETSFRGTEAFFGQGTRLTVV.

This clonotype appeared a few times. The gene calls are TRBV2 and TRBJ2-2; 7 nucleotides line up with TRBD1. The CDR3 runs 16 residues. Trimming removed 10 bases from V and 2 bases from J; junction bases left unmatched: 13. CDR1 and CDR2 (germline): SNHLY, FYNNEI. The CDR3 here is CATTKGQATNTGELFF. The CDR3 DNA follows: TGTGCCACCACTAAAGGACAGGCGACTAACACCGGGGAGCTGTTTTTT.

The chain uses TRBV6-2 or TRBV6-3 and TRBJ2-6, with D tentatively TRBD1 (6 bases). Germline V gene sequence: CDR1 MNHEY, CDR2 SVGEGT. Trimming left V 6 bases short and J 0 bases short, with 15 bases between. This CDR3 has 17 residues. Written as DNA, the CDR3 is TGTGCCAGCAGCCCCCCGACAGGCCCCTCTGGGGCCAACGTCCTGACTTTC. Its protein product is CASSPPTGPSGANVLTF.

The V call is TRBV5-1, the J call TRBJ2-7; D is unclear. The V gene's germline CDR1 is SGHRS and CDR2 YFSETQ. V dropped 0 bases and J dropped 3 bases, with 7 bases sitting between them. This CDR3 spans 13 amino acids. This chain's CDR3 is CASSLASLYEQYF. CDR3 nucleotide sequence: TGCGCCAGCAGCTTGGCCAGCCTCTACGAGCAGTACTTC.

The chain has TRBV7-9 and TRBJ2-3; TRBD1 might be the D (6 bases). This CDR3 has 17 amino acids. The V end lost 8 bases, the J end lost 2 bases, and 23 bases lay between the germline ends. Looked up from germline, CDR1 is SEHNR and CDR2 is FQNEAQ (reference sequence). The CDR3 loop is CASPPGAWGRLTDTQYF. Here the CDR3 DNA reads TGTGCCAGCCCCCCTGGGGCGTGGGGGCGTCTCACAGATACGCAGTATTTT.

V is TRBV29-1 and J is TRBJ2-7, with D uncertain. Trimming took 4 bases from V and 6 from J, leaving 10 bases between them. CDR1 and CDR2 (germline): SQVTM, ANQGSEA. CDR3 length equals 11 residues. CDR3 loop: CSVARATEQYF. DNA of the CDR3: TGCAGCGTTGCAAGGGCAACCGAGCAGTACTTC.

The rearrangement joins TRBV5-1 to TRBJ1-5, with unresolved D. The germline CDR1 and CDR2 sequences are SGHRS and YFSETQ. Trimming pared 1 base from V and 9 bases from J, leaving 14 bases between. CDR3 length equals 14 residues. The CDR3 loop is CASSLQPDQWPQHF. Here the CDR3 DNA reads TGCGCCAGCAGCTTGCAACCAGATCAGTGGCCCCAGCATTTT. Drawing the rest from reference TRBV5-1 and TRBJ1-5, the complete variable domain is KAGVTQTPRYLIKTRGQQVTLSCSPISGHRSVSWYQQTPGQGLQFLFEYFSETQRNKGNFPGRFSGRQFSNSRSEMNVSTLELGDSALYLCASSLQPDQWPQHFGDGTRLSIL.

This sequence joins TRBV20-1 and TRBJ1-5; 9 nucleotides match TRBD1. This CDR3 has 16 amino acids. V was pared by 0 bases and J by 4 bases, with 7 bases of the junction left unmatched. Germline V gene lookup returns CDR1 DFQATT and CDR2 SNEGSKA (reference sequence). CDR3 amino acids: CSARDTGGAGNQPQHF. CDR3 nucleotide sequence: TGCAGTGCTAGAGACACAGGGGGCGCTGGGAATCAGCCCCAGCATTTT.

This clonotype was found a few times. The genes are TRBV30 and TRBJ2-2, with 8 bases fitting TRBD2. Germline CDR1 reads GTSNPN; CDR2 reads SVGIG (reference sequence). This CDR3 spans 15 amino acids. The V gene end was trimmed by 2 bases and the J gene end by 7 bases; junction bases not matched to a gene: 9. Written as DNA, the CDR3 is TGTGCCTGGAGTTTCTCTAGCGGGCTTGGCGGGGAGCTGTTTTTT. This codes for CAWSFSSGLGGELFF.